Below are 27 T cell receptor beta chains sequenced from a single sample in a study of T cell repertoires in cytomegalovirus infection. One entry per CDR3 protein results from TCRdb running MiXCR on the reads. The sample lists roughly 730,000 distinct CDR3 sequences; roughly 36% were seen once. Antigens for these TCRs are unknown. This sample comprised cultured PBMCs, obtained from culture after CMV antigen stimulation. The receptors derive from a human donor in good health (CMV status not recorded). Some clones in this sample may be carry-over from other donors' samples.

The chain combines TRBV3-1 with TRBJ1-3; D remains unclear. V lost 6 bases and J 1 base, leaving 10 bases between the germline ends. The CDR3 is made up of 14 amino acids. Looked up from germline, CDR1 is LGHDT and CDR2 is YNNKEL (reference sequence). The CDR3 DNA sequence: TGTGCCAGCAGTCAGCTGGCTTCTGGAAACACCATATATTTT. It is translated as CASSQLASGNTIYF.

V and J are TRBV28 and TRBJ1-5; D not resolved. CDR1 is MDHEN, CDR2 SYDVKM, per germline. Trimming stripped 1 base from V and 4 bases from J, with 14 bases between. The length of the CDR3 is 16 residues. For the CDR3, the DNA is TGTGCCAGCAGTTTATTCCGGCAGAACCTTAATCAGCCCCAGCATTTT. It specifies CASSLFRQNLNQPQHF.

The chain links TRBV6-1 to TRBJ2-2; D might be TRBD2 (6 bases). This CDR3 spans 13 amino acids. Trimming took 11 bases from V and 4 from J, leaving 14 bases between them. Germline lookup yields CDR1 MNHNS and CDR2 SASEGT. CDR3 coding DNA: TGTGCCGCCCGGGACTCAGGCACCGGGGAGCTGTTTTTT. It specifies CAARDSGTGELFF.

The chain combines TRBV6-1 with TRBJ1-4; D is ambiguous. Germline V gives CDR1 MNHNS, CDR2 SASEGT. Trimming took 8 bases from V and 0 from J, leaving 10 bases between them. The CDR3 length is 14 residues. The CDR3 here is CASHAFATNEKLFF. CDR3 nucleotide sequence: TGTGCCAGCCACGCCTTTGCAACTAATGAAAAACTGTTTTTT.

The chain is built from TRBV20-1 and TRBJ2-5; tentatively, D is TRBD2 (5 bases). V gave up 0 bases and J gave up 5 bases, with 19 bases separating them. Germline-derived CDR1 and CDR2 are DFQATT and SNEGSKA (reference sequence). The CDR3 is 16 amino acids. The CDR3 spells CSARDGKDFQGETQYF. The CDR3 DNA reads as TGCAGTGCTAGAGATGGGAAGGACTTTCAAGGCGAGACCCAGTACTTC.

The chain combines TRBV27 with TRBJ2-7; 7 bases fit TRBD2. The length of the CDR3 is 15 residues. The V segment lost 6 bases and the J segment 0 bases; nucleotides outside the gene matches: 8. CDR1 is MNHEY and CDR2 is SMNVEV in the germline V gene (reference sequence). This CDR3 reads CASRSSRESSYEQYF. Here the CDR3 DNA reads TGTGCCAGCAGATCTTCGCGGGAGAGCTCCTACGAGCAGTACTTC.

This chain links TRBV12-3 or TRBV12-4 with TRBJ1-1, with D possibly being TRBD1 (6 bases). V lost 3 bases, J lost 0 bases, and 11 bases lay in between. The CDR3 is 15 residues long. CDR3 in DNA: TGTGCCAGCAGTTTTAACGACAGGATGAACACTGAAGCTTTCTTT. Translating gives CASSFNDRMNTEAFF.

The chain joins TRBV9 to TRBJ1-1, with D maybe TRBD1 (5 bases). Germline values: CDR1 SGDLS, CDR2 YYNGEE. V was cut by 3 bases and J by 4 bases, with 10 bases left in between. The CDR3 is 13 amino acids. The CDR3 DNA sequence: TGTGCCAGCAGCGAAATTGGGGGCACTGAAGCTTTCTTT. Translated: CASSEIGGTEAFF. The full variable domain, with the rest looked up from reference TRBV9 and TRBJ1-1, is DSGVTQTPKHLITATGQRVTLRCSPRSGDLSVYWYQQSLDQGLQFLIQYYNGEERAKGNILERFSAQQFPDLHSELNLSSLELGDSALYFCASSEIGGTEAFFGQGTRLTVV.

The gene calls are TRBV7-2 and TRBJ1-2; maybe TRBD1 (5 bases). Germline CDR1 is SGHTA and CDR2 is FQGNSA. The CDR3 is made up of 13 amino acids. V lost 3 bases to trimming and J lost 5 bases, with 10 bases between them. Here the CDR3 reads CASSFPGRYGYTF. The CDR3 DNA sequence: TGTGCCAGCAGCTTTCCAGGGAGGTATGGCTACACCTTC.

The gene calls are TRBV9 and TRBJ2-6; perhaps D is TRBD1 or TRBD2 (6 bases each). Trimming took off 3 bases at V and 0 bases at J, with 13 bases between the two ends. The CDR3 sequence is 17 residues long. The V gene's germline CDR1 is SGDLS and CDR2 YYNGEE. CDR3 sequence (DNA): TGTGCCAGCAGCGCCAACAGGGACTTCTCTGGGGCCAACGTCCTGACTTTC. It yields the protein CASSANRDFSGANVLTF.

V gene TRBV7-2 combines with J gene TRBJ1-2; a weak D match, TRBD1 (5 bases). The germline V gene has CDR1 SGHTA and CDR2 FQGNSA. CDR3 length equals 14 residues. The V gene lost 7 bases and the J gene lost 3 bases, with 15 bases spanning the gap. The CDR3 is CASTIKSGHYGYTF. In nucleotides, the CDR3 is TGTGCCAGCACCATCAAATCGGGACACTATGGCTACACCTTC. The full variable domain, its missing parts supplied by reference TRBV7-2 and TRBJ1-2, is GAGVSQSPSNKVTEKGKDVELRCDPISGHTALYWYRQSLGQGLEFLIYFQGNSAPDKSGLPSDRFSAERTGGSVSTLTIQRTQQEDSAVYLCASTIKSGHYGYTFGSGTRLTVV.

This clonotype was recorded a few times. This chain links TRBV6-1 with TRBJ1-1; the D gene is possibly TRBD1 (5 bases). The CDR3 is 11 amino acids. CDR1 is MNHNS and CDR2 is SASEGT in the germline V gene. Trimming left V 6 bases short and J 7 bases short, with 9 bases between. The chain's CDR3 is CASSYDSEAFF. The CDR3 nucleotides are TGTGCCAGCAGCTACGACAGTGAAGCTTTCTTT.

V is TRBV11-2 and J is TRBJ1-2; D gene unclear. The CDR3 is made up of 12 amino acids. V was cut by 5 bases and J by 8 bases, with 12 bases left in between. Germline CDR1 and CDR2: SGHAT and FQNNGV. In nucleotides, the CDR3 is TGTGCCAGCAGCCCCCTACTAAAAGGCTACACCTTC. Translation: CASSPLLKGYTF.

This clonotype has a handful of counts. The chain carries TRBV10-3 and TRBJ2-5; D uncertain. The V end lost 3 bases, the J end lost 5 bases, and 7 bases lay between the germline ends. In germline, CDR1 is ENHRY, CDR2 SYGVKD. The CDR3 has 12 amino acids. The DNA of the CDR3 is TGTGCCATCAGTGATGAGCGTGAGACCCAGTACTTC. Translating gives CAISDERETQYF.

This clonotype has only a few counts. The rearrangement links TRBV6-5 to TRBJ1-2; no clear D gene. The CDR3 spans 14 residues. CDR1 is MNHEY, CDR2 SVGAGI, per germline. Trimming shortened V by 7 bases and J by 4 bases, and 16 bases separated the two germline ends. The CDR3 protein is CASTSREGIYGYTF. CDR3 coding DNA: TGTGCCAGCACCTCCCGAGAGGGTATCTATGGCTACACCTTC.

There are many counts of this clonotype. The CDR3 coding sequence is TGTGCCAGCAGCTTAGTGTGGGAGCAGTACTTC. Protein sequence: CASSLVWEQYF. V and J are TRBV7-9 and TRBJ2-7, with D unclear. The ends were cut back, 1 base at V and 7 bases at J, with 5 bases in the middle. CDR1 is SEHNR and CDR2 is FQNEAQ in the germline V gene (reference sequence). The CDR3 extends over 11 amino acids.

This clonotype was counted between two and nine times. The chain has TRBV12-3 or TRBV12-4 and TRBJ1-5; D is unresolved. This CDR3 has 14 amino acids. V gave up 6 bases and J gave up 7 bases, with 16 bases separating them. In DNA, the CDR3 is TGTGCCAGCAGCTATAGGGCGCCTGGGCAGCCCCAGCATTTT. Its protein is CASSYRAPGQPQHF.

This clonotype has a handful of counts. The genes are TRBV4-3 and TRBJ2-7, with D tentatively TRBD1 (9 bases). The CDR3 runs 16 residues. Germline-derived CDR1 and CDR2 are LGHNA and YSLEER. V was pared by 4 bases and J by 5 bases, with 21 bases between. CDR3 sequence: CASSLVSGTGSHEQYF. CDR3 DNA sequence: TGCGCCAGCAGCCTCGTTAGCGGGACAGGGTCCCACGAGCAGTACTTC.

In its sample, this clonotype was seen once. CDR3 sequence reads: CASSLNQGTQETQYF. The CDR3 coding sequence is TGTGCCAGCAGCCTCAATCAGGGGACCCAAGAGACCCAGTACTTC. The rearrangement joins TRBV12-3 or TRBV12-4 to TRBJ2-5; TRBD1 is a possible D gene (6 bases). This CDR3 spans 15 amino acids. Trimming left V 6 bases short and J 1 base short, with 15 bases between.

The chain is built from TRBV12-3 or TRBV12-4 and TRBJ1-4, with D possibly being TRBD1 (5 bases). The V end lost 6 bases, the J end lost 5 bases, and 13 bases lay between the germline ends. The CDR3 consists of 14 residues. The DNA of the CDR3 is TGTGCCAGCAGCTTCAACGGGGGGAATGAAAAACTGTTTTTT. The encoded protein is CASSFNGGNEKLFF.

This clonotype was picked up many times. CDR3 sequence: CASSHPLRSTDTQYF. The CDR3 nucleotides are TGTGCCAGCAGCCACCCCCTCCGTAGCACAGATACGCAGTATTTT. This sequence joins TRBV7-2 and TRBJ2-3; D unclear. The ends were cut back, 5 bases at V and 0 bases at J, with 12 bases in the middle. The CDR3 is made up of 15 amino acids. Germline V gives CDR1 SGHTA, CDR2 FQGNSA.

The CDR3 coding sequence is TGCGCCAGCAGATCTAGCGGATACTACAATGAGCAGTTCTTC. Residues: CASRSSGYYNEQFF. The gene calls are TRBV10-2 and TRBJ2-1, with 7 bases fitting TRBD2. The J segment lost 3 bases and the V segment lost 6 bases, leaving 5 bases of the junction unmatched. Germline loops: CDR1 WSHSY, CDR2 SAAADI. The CDR3 length is 14 residues.

The V and J genes are TRBV7-2 and TRBJ1-2; D remains ambiguous. The CDR3 has 16 residues. From germline, CDR1 is SGHTA and CDR2 FQGNSA. The V and J ends lost 6 bases and 8 bases respectively, with 25 bases between them. The CDR3 coding sequence is TGTGCCAGCAGATCAACCCTCTGGCGTCCCGGTGACGGCTACACCTTC. It is translated as CASRSTLWRPGDGYTF. The entire variable domain, with the rest obtained from reference TRBV7-2 and TRBJ1-2, is as follows: GAGVSQSPSNKVTEKGKDVELRCDPISGHTALYWYRQSLGQGLEFLIYFQGNSAPDKSGLPSDRFSAERTGGSVSTLTIQRTQQEDSAVYLCASRSTLWRPGDGYTFGSGTRLTVV.

This clonotype was counted between two and nine times. The J gene is TRBJ1-6, the V gene TRBV27, with 7 bases lining up with TRBD1. Germline trimming cut 2 bases from V and 2 bases from J; bases unmatched to any gene: 6. CDR3 size: 17 residues. CDR1 is MNHEY and CDR2 is SMNVEV in the germline V gene (reference sequence). The CDR3 DNA reads as TGTGCCAGCAGTTTACGACAGGGACCAACCTATAATTCACCCCTCCACTTT. Translation: CASSLRQGPTYNSPLHF.

The V and J genes are TRBV10-3 and TRBJ2-7, with TRBD1 identical over 10 bases. This CDR3 is 19 amino acids long. V shed 5 bases, J shed 0 bases, and the junction held 16 bases outside the gene matches. The germline V gene has CDR1 ENHRY and CDR2 SYGVKD. This CDR3 is CAISHRDRGPLTSSYEQYF. The CDR3 DNA follows: TGTGCCATCAGTCACCGGGACAGGGGCCCTCTAACCAGCTCCTACGAGCAGTACTTC.

The chain has TRBV7-2 and TRBJ2-1; TRBD1 agrees at 11 bases. Unmatched junction bases numbered 5, after V lost 5 bases and J lost 5 bases. Germline CDR1 and CDR2: SGHTA and FQGNSA. This CDR3 region has 15 residues. CDR3 in amino acids: CASSPRTGGHNEQFF. In DNA, the CDR3 is TGTGCCAGCAGCCCAAGGACAGGGGGCCACAATGAGCAGTTCTTC.

V and J are TRBV11-2 and TRBJ2-7, with D unresolved. V was clipped by 3 bases and J by 2 bases, with 17 bases between them. The CDR3 runs to 16 residues. Germline-derived CDR1 and CDR2 are SGHAT and FQNNGV. The CDR3 spells CASSFSTGSGAYEQYF. CDR3 in DNA: TGTGCCAGCAGCTTCTCGACGGGTTCCGGCGCCTACGAGCAGTACTTC. The whole variable domain, remainder taken from reference TRBV11-2 and TRBJ2-7, is EAGVAQSPRYKIIEKRQSVAFWCNPISGHATLYWYQQILGQGPKLLIQFQNNGVVDDSQLPKDRFSAERLKGVDSTLKIQPAKLEDSAVYLCASSFSTGSGAYEQYFGPGTRLTVT.